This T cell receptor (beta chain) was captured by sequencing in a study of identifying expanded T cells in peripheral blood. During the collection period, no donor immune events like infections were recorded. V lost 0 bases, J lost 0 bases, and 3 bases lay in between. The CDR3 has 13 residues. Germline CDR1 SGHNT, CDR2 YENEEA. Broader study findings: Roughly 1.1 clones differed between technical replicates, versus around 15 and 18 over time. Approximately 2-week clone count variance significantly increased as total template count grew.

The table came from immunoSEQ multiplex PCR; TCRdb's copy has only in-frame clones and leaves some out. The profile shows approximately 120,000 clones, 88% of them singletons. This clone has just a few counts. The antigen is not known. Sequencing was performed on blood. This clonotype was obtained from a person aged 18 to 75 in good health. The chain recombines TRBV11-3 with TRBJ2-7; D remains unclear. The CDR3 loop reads CASSLDYSYEQYF. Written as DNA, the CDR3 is TGTGCCAGCAGCTTAGACTACTCCTACGAGCAGTACTTC.